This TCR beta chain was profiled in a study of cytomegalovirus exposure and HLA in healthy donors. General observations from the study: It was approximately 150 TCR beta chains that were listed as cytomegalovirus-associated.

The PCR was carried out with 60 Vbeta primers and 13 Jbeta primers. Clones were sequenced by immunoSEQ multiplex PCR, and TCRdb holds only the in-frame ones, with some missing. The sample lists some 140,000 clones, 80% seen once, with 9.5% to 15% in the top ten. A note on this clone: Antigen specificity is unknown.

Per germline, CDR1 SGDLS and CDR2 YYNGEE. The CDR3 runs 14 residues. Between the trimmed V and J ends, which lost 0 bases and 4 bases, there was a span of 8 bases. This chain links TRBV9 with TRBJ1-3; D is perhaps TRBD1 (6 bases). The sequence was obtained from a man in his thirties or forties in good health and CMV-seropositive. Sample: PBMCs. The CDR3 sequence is CASSVDGQGNTIYF. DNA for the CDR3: TGTGCCAGCAGCGTAGATGGACAGGGAAACACCATATATTTT.